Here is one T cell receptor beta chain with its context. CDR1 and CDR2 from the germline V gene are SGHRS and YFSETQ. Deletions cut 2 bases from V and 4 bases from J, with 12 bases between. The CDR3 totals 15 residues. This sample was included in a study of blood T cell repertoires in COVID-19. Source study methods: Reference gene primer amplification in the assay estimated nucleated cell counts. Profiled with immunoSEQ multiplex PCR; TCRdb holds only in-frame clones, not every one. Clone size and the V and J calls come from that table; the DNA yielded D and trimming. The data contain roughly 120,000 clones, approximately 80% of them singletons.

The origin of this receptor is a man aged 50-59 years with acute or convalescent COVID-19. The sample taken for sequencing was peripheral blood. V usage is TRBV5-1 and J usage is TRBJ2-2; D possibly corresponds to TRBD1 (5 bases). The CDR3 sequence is CASSLGHRSTGELFF. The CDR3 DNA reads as TGCGCCAGCAGCTTAGGACACCGTAGCACCGGGGAGCTGTTTTTT.